This T cell receptor beta chain derives from a study of cytomegalovirus exposure and HLA in healthy donors. The primer mix had 60 Vbeta and 13 Jbeta primers. Using immunoSEQ multiplex PCR, the repertoire was profiled, and TCRdb retains in-frame clones only, with some absent. The sample comprises about 130,000 clones, around 75% of which are singletons, and about 3% rests with the top ten. Germline lookup yields CDR1 SGHTS and CDR2 YDEGEE. The CDR3 spans 17 residues. The V gene lost 4 bases and the J gene lost 1 base, with 21 bases spanning the gap. The sequence was obtained from a man aged 25-45 years in good health and CMV-seronegative. Sequencing used PBMCs. This chain joins TRBV5-8 and TRBJ2-7; possibly TRBD1 for D (7 bases). In DNA form, the CDR3 reads TGTGCCAGCAGCCGCACACTAGCCGGGACAGTTTCCTACGAGCAGTACTTC. Translating it yields CASSRTLAGTVSYEQYF.